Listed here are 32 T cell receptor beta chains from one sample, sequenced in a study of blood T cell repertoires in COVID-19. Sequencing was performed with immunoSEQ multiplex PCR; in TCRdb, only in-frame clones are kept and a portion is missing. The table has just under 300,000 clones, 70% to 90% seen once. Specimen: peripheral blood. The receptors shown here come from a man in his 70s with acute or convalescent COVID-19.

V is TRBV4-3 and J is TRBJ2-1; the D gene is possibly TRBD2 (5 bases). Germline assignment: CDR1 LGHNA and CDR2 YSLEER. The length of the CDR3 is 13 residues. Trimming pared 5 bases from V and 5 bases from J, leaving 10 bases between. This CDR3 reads CASSWMRDNEQFF. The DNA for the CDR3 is TGCGCCAGCAGCTGGATGCGGGACAATGAGCAGTTCTTC.

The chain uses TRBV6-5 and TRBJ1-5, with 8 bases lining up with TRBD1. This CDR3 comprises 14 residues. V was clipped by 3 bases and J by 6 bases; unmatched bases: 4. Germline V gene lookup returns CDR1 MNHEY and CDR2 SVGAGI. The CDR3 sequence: CASSYAGGGQPQHF. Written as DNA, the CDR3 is TGTGCCAGCAGTTATGCAGGGGGCGGTCAGCCCCAGCATTTT.

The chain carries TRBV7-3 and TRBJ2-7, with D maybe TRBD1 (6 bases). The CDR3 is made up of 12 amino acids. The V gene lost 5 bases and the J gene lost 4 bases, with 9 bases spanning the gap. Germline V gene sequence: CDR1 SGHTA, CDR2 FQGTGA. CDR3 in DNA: TGTGCCAGCAGCCGGACAGAATACGAGCAGTACTTC. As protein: CASSRTEYEQYF.

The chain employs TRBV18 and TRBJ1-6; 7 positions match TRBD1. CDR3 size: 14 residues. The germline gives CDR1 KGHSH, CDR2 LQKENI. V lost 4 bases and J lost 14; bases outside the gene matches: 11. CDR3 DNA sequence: TGTGCCAGCTCACTTGGGACAGCCGTCGGGGCCCTCCACTTT. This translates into CASSLGTAVGALHF.

This chain's CDR3 is CASSYSSVTVEQFF. In nucleotides, the CDR3 is TGTGCCAGCAGTTACTCGTCGGTGACAGTTGAGCAGTTCTTC. The chain links TRBV6-5 to TRBJ2-1, with D maybe TRBD1 (5 bases). This CDR3 region has 14 residues. The germline V and J ends were trimmed by 0 bases and 9 bases, with 12 bases remaining between them. The germline V gene encodes CDR1 MNHEY and CDR2 SVGAGI.

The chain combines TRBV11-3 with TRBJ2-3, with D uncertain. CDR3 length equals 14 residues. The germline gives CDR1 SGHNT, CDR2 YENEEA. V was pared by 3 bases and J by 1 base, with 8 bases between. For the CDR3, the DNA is TGTGCCAGCAGCTTGGCCCCAGGCACAGATACGCAGTATTTT. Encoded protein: CASSLAPGTDTQYF.

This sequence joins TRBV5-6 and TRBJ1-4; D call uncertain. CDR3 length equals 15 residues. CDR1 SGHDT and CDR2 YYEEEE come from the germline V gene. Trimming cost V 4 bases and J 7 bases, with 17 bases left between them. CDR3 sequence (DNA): TGTGCCAGCAGCCGGAGCCCGGGAGAAGGTGAAAAACTGTTTTTT. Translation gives CASSRSPGEGEKLFF.

The CDR3 region has the DNA TGTGCCAGCTCCCCCCCACGGGGACAGGGAGAGACCCAGTACTTC. Protein product: CASSPPRGQGETQYF. The chain has TRBV18 and TRBJ2-5; 9 bases match TRBD1. Germline CDR1 KGHSH, CDR2 LQKENI. This CDR3 has 15 amino acids. Trimming took 6 bases from V and 4 from J; bases not matched to a gene: 9. Full variable domain (rest looked up from reference TRBV18 and TRBJ2-5): NAGVMQNPRHLVRRRGQEARLRCSPMKGHSHVYWYRQLPEEGLKFMVYLQKENIIDESGMPKERFSAEFPKEGPSILRIQQVVRGDSAAYFCASSPPRGQGETQYFGPGTRLLVL.

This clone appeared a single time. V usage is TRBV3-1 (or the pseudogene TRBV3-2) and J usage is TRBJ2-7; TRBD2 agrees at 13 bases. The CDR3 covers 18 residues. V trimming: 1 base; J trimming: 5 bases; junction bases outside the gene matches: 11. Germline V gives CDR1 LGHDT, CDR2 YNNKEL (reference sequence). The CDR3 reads CASSQGYRTSGRPDEQYF. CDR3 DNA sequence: TGTGCCAGCAGCCAAGGCTACAGGACTAGCGGGAGACCAGACGAGCAGTACTTC.

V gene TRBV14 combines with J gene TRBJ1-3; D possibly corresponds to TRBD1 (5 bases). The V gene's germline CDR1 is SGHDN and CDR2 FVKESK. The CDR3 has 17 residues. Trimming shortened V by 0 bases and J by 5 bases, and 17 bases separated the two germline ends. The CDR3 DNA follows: TGTGCCAGCAGCCAAGATTTATTCGGGGGTCGGAGAAACACCATATATTTT. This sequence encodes CASSQDLFGGRRNTIYF.

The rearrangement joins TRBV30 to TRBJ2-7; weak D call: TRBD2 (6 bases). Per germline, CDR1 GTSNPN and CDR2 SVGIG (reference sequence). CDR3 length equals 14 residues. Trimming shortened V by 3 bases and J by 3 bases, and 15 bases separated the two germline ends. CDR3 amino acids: CAWRKGRGFYEQYF. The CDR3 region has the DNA TGTGCCTGGAGAAAAGGACGGGGGTTCTACGAGCAGTACTTC.

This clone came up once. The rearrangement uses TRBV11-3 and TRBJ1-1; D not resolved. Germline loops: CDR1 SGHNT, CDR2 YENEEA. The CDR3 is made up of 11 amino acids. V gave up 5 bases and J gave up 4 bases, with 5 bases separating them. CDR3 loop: CASSQRTEAFF. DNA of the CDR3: TGTGCCAGCAGCCAGCGCACTGAAGCTTTCTTT.

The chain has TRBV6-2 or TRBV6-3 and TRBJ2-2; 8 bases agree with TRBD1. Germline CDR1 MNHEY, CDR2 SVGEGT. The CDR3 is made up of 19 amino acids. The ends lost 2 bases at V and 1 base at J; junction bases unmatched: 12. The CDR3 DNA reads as TGTGCCAGCAGTTACGAGCCTACCAGGGGGCAGCGGAACACCGGGGAGCTGTTTTTT. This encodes CASSYEPTRGQRNTGELFF.

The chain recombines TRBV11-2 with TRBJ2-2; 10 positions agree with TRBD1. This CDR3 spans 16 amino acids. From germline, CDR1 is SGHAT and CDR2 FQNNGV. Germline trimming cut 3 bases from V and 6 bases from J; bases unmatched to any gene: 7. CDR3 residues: CASSFGTGVRAGELFF. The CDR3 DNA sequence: TGTGCCAGCAGCTTCGGGACAGGGGTCAGGGCCGGGGAGCTGTTTTTT.

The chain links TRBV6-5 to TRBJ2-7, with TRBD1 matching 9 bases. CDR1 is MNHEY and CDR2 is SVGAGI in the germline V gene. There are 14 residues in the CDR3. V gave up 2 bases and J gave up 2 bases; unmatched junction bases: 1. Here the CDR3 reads CASSYGTGTYEQYF. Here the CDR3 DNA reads TGTGCCAGCAGTTACGGGACAGGGACCTACGAGCAGTACTTC.

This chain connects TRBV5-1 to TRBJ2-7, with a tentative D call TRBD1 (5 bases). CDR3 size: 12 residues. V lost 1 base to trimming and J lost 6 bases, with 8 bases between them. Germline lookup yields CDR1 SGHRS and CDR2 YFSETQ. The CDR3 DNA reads TGCGCCAGCAGCTTGAAGGGGTCCGAGCAGTACTTC. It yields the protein CASSLKGSEQYF.

CDR3 protein: CSASPILAGYYNEQFF. The CDR3 bases are TGCAGTGCTAGTCCCATACTAGCGGGGTACTACAATGAGCAGTTCTTC. The chain links TRBV20-1 to TRBJ2-1, with TRBD2 matching over 10 bases. The CDR3 sequence is 16 residues long. With V trimmed by 3 bases and J by 3 bases, 8 bases remained unmatched. Germline lookup yields CDR1 DFQATT and CDR2 SNEGSKA (reference sequence).

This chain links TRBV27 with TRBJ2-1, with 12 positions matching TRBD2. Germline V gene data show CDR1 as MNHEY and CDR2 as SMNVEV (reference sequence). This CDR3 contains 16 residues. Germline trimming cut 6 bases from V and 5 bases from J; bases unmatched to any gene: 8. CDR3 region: CASSRPLAGGHNEQFF. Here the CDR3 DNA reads TGTGCCAGCAGCCGCCCTCTAGCGGGAGGGCACAATGAGCAGTTCTTC.

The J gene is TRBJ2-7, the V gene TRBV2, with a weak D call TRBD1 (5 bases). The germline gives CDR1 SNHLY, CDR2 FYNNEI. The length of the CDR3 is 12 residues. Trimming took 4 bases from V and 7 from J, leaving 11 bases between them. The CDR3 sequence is CASSVSGLEQYF. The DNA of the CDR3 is TGTGCCAGCAGTGTCTCAGGGCTAGAGCAGTACTTC. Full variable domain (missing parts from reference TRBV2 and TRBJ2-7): EPEVTQTPSHQVTQMGQEVILRCVPISNHLYFYWYRQILGQKVEFLVSFYNNEISEKSEIFDDQFSVERPDGSNFTLKIRSTKLEDSAMYFCASSVSGLEQYFGPGTRLTVT.

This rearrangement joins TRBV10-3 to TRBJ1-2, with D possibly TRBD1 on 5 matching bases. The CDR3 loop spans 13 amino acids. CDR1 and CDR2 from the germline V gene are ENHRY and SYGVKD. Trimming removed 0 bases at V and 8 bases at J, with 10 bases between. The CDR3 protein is CAISESGQIGYTF. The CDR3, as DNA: TGTGCCATCAGTGAGTCGGGGCAGATCGGCTACACCTTC.

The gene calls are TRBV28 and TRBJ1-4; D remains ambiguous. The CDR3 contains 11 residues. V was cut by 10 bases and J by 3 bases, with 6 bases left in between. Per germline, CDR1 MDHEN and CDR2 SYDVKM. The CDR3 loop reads CAIGANEKLFF. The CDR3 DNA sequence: TGTGCCATCGGTGCTAATGAAAAACTGTTTTTT.

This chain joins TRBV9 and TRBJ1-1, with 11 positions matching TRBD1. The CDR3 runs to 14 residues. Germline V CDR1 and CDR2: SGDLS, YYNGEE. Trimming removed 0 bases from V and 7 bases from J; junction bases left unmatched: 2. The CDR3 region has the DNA TGTGCCAGCAGCGTAGGTGGGACAGGGGGTGAAGCTTTCTTT. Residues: CASSVGGTGGEAFF.

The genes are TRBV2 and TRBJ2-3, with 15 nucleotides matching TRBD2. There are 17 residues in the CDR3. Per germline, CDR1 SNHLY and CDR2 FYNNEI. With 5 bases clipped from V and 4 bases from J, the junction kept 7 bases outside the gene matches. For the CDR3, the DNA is TGTGCCAGCAGTCGGACTAGCGGGGGGGCCGGGGCAGATACGCAGTATTTT. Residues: CASSRTSGGAGADTQYF.

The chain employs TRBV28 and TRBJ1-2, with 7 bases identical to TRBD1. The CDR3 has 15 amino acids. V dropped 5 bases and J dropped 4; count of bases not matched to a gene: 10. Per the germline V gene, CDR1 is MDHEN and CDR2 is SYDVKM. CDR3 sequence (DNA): TGTGCCAGCAGTAATATGGACAGGCCCCCCTATGGCTACACCTTC. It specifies CASSNMDRPPYGYTF.

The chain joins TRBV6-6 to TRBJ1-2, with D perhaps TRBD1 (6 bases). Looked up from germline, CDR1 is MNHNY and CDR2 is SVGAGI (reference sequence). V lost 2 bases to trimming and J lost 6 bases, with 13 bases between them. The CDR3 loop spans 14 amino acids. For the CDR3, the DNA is TGTGCCAGCAGTTACAGGCGGGGGACACATGGCTACACCTTC. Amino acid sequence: CASSYRRGTHGYTF.

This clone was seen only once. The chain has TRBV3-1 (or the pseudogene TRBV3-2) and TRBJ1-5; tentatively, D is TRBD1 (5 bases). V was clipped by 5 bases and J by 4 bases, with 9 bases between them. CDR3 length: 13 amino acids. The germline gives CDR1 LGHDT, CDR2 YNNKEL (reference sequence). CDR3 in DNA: TGTGCCAGCAGCGGGGCAGGGAATCAGCCCCAGCATTTT. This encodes CASSGAGNQPQHF.

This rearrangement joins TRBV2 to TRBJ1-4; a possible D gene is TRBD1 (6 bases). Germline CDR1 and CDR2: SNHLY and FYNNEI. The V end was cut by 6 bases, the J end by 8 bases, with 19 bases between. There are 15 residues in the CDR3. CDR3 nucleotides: TGTGCCAGCAGCCCCCCCGACAGGCGCGGCGAAAAACTGTTTTTT. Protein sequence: CASSPPDRRGEKLFF.

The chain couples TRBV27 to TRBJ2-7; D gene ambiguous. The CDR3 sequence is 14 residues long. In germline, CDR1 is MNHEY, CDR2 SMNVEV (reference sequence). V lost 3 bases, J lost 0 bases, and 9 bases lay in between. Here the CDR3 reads CASSLTADSYEQYF. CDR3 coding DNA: TGTGCCAGCAGTTTGACTGCCGACTCCTACGAGCAGTACTTC.

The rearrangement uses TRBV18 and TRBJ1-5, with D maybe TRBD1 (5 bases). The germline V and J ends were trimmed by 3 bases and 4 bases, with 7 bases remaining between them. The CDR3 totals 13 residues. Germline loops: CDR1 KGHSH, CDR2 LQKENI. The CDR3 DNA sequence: TGTGCCAGCTCACCGGAGGGGAATCAGCCCCAGCATTTT. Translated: CASSPEGNQPQHF.

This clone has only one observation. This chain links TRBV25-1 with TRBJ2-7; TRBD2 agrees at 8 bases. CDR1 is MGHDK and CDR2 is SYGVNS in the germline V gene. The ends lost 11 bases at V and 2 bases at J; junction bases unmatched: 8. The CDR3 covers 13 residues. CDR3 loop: CAAGGGLTYEQYF. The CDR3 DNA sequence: TGTGCCGCGGGCGGGGGGCTGACCTACGAGCAGTACTTC.

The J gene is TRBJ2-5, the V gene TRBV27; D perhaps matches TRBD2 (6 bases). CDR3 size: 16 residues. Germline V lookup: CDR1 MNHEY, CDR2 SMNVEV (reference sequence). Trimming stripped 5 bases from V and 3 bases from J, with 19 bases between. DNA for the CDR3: TGTGCCAGCAGTCTAAAGCTCGGGACTCTTGAAGAGACCCAGTACTTC. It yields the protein CASSLKLGTLEETQYF.

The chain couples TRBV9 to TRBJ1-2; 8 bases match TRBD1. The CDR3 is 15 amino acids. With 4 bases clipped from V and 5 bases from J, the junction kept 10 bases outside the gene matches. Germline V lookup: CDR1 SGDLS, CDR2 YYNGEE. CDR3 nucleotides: TGTGCCAGCAGCCCACAGACAGGGGCGGTATATGGCTACACCTTC. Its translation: CASSPQTGAVYGYTF.